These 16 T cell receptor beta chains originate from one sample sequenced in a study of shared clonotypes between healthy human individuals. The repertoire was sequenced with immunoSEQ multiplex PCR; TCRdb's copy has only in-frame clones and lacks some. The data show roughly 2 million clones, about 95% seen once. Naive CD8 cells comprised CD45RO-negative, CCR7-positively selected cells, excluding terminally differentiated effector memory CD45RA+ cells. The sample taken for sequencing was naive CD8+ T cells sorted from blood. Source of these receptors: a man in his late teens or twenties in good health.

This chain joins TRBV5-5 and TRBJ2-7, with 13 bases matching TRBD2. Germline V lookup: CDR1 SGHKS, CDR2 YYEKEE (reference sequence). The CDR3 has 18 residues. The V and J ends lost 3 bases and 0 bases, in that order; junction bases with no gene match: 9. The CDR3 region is CASSSGTSGASSSYEQYF. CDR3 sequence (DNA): TGTGCCAGCAGCTCCGGGACTAGCGGGGCATCCAGCTCCTACGAGCAGTACTTC.

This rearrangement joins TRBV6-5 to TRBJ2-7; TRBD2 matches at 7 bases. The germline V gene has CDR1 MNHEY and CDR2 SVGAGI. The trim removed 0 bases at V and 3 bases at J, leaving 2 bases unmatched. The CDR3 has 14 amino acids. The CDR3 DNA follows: TGTGCCAGCAGTTACTCCGGGGAGGGCTACGAGCAGTACTTC. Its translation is CASSYSGEGYEQYF.

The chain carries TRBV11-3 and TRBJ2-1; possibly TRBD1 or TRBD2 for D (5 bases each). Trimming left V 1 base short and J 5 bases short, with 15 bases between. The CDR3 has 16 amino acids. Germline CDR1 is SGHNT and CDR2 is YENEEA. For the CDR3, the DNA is TGTGCCAGCAGCTTAGTGGGGGTCGGGGTCGACAATGAGCAGTTCTTC. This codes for CASSLVGVGVDNEQFF.

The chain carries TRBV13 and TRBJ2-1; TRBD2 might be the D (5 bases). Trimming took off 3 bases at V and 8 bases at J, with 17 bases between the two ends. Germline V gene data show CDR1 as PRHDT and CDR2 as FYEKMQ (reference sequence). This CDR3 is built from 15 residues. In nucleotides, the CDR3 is TGTGCCAGCAGCTTGAGGGCGGCAGCTAAGGATGAGCAGTTCTTC. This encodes CASSLRAAAKDEQFF.

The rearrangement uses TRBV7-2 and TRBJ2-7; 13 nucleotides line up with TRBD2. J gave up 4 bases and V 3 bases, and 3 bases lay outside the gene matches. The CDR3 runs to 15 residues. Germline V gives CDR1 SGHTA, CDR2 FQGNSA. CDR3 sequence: CASSFPTSGRYEQYF. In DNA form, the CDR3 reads TGTGCCAGCAGCTTTCCGACTAGCGGGAGGTACGAGCAGTACTTC.

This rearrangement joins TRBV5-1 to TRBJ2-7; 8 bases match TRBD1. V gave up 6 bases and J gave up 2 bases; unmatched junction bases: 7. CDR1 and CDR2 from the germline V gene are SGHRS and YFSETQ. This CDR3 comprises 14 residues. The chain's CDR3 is CASKKDREAYEQYF. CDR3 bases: TGCGCCAGCAAAAAGGACAGGGAAGCCTACGAGCAGTACTTC.

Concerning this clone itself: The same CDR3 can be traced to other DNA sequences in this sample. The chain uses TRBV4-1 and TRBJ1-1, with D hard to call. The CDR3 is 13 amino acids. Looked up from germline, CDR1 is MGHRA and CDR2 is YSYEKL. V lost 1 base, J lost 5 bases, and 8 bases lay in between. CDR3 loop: CASSQARGTEAFF. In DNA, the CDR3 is TGCGCCAGCAGCCAAGCCCGGGGTACTGAAGCTTTCTTT.

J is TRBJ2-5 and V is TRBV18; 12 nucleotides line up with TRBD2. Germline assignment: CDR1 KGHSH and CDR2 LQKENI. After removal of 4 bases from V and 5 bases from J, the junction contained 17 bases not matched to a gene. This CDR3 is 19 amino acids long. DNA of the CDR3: TGTGCCAGCTCACGAGAGAGACTAGCGGGAGTACCCCTCTGGGAGACCCAGTACTTC. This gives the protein CASSRERLAGVPLWETQYF.

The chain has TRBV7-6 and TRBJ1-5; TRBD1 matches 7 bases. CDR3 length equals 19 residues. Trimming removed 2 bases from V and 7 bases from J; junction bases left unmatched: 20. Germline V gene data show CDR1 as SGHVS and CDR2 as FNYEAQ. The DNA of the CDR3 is TGTGCCAGCAGCTTATATCCGCCGGAAAGGGGGCAAAATTTACAGCCCCAGCATTTT. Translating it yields CASSLYPPERGQNLQPQHF.

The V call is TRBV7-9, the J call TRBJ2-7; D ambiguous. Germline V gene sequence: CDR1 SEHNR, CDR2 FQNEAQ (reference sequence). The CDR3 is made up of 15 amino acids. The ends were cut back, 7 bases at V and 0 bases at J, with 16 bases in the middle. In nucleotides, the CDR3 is TGTGCCAGCACCGCCCGGGCGGAGAGCTCCTACGAGCAGTACTTC. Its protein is CASTARAESSYEQYF.

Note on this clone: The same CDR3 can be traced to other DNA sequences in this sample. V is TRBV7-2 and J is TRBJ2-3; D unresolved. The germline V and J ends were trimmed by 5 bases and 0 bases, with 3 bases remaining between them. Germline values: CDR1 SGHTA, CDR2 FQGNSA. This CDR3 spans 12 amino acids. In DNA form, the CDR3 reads TGTGCCAGCAGCCCGAGCACAGATACGCAGTATTTT. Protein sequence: CASSPSTDTQYF.

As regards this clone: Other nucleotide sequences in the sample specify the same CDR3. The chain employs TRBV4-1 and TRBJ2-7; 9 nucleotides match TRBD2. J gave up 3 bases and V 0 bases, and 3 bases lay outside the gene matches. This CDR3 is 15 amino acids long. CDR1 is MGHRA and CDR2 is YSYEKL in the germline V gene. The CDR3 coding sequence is TGCGCCAGCAGCCAAGAGAGTAGCGGGGGCTACGAGCAGTACTTC. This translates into CASSQESSGGYEQYF.

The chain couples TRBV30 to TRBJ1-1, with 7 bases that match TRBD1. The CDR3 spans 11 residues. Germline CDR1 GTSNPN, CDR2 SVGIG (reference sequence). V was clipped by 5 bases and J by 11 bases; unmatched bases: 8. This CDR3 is CAWVQGVRAFF. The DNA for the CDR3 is TGTGCCTGGGTTCAGGGGGTACGGGCTTTCTTT. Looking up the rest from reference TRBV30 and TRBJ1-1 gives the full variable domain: SQTIHQWPATLVQPVGSPLSLECTVEGTSNPNLYWYRQAAGRGLQLLFYSVGIGQISSEVPQNLSASRPQDRQFILSSKKLLLSDSGFYLCAWVQGVRAFFGQGTRLTVV.

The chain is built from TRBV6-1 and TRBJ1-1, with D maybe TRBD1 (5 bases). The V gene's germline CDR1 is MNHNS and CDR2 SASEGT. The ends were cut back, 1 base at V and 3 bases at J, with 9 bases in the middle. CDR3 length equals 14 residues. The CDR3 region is CASSEVRADTEAFF. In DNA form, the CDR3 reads TGTGCCAGCAGTGAAGTCAGGGCAGACACTGAAGCTTTCTTT.

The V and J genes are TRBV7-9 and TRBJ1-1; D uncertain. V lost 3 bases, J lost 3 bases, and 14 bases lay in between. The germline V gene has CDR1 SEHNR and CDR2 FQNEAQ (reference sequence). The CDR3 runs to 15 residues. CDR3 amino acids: CASSFGEIFDTEAFF. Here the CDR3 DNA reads TGTGCCAGCAGCTTCGGGGAGATCTTTGACACTGAAGCTTTCTTT.

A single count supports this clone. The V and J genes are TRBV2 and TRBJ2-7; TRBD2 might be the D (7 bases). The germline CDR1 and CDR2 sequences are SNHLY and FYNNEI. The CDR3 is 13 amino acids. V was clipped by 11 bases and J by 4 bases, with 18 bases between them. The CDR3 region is CAVLGAGEYEQYF. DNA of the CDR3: TGTGCCGTCTTGGGGGCGGGAGAATACGAGCAGTACTTC.